The 17 T cell receptor beta chains listed next were all sequenced from one sample in a study of cytomegalovirus exposure and HLA in healthy donors. Here immunoSEQ multiplex PCR was the method, and the copy in TCRdb shows in-frame clones only, minus some. The table includes roughly 120,000 clones, about 94% detected once. Sequenced sample: PBMCs. The receptor source for this set is a woman younger than 30 in good health and CMV-seronegative.

The J gene is TRBJ1-4, the V gene TRBV2; D might be TRBD1 (6 bases). This CDR3 has 13 amino acids. Trimming stripped 7 bases from V and 5 bases from J, with 11 bases between. Germline assignment: CDR1 SNHLY and CDR2 FYNNEI. In DNA form, the CDR3 reads TGTGCCAGCATCGGACAGACCAATGAAAAACTGTTTTTT. The encoded protein is CASIGQTNEKLFF.

The chain employs TRBV9 and TRBJ2-2, with TRBD2 identical over 8 bases. Germline V gives CDR1 SGDLS, CDR2 YYNGEE. V lost 4 bases and J lost 0; bases outside the gene matches: 8. The length of the CDR3 is 17 residues. The CDR3 protein is CASSSRGGLANTGELFF. Here the CDR3 DNA reads TGTGCCAGCAGCAGCCGGGGGGGACTAGCGAACACCGGGGAGCTGTTTTTT.

This chain connects TRBV30 to TRBJ1-5; D is perhaps TRBD1 (5 bases). There are 12 residues in the CDR3. Deletions cut 1 base from V and 6 bases from J, with 7 bases between. CDR1 is GTSNPN, CDR2 SVGIG, per germline (reference sequence). In DNA, the CDR3 is TGTGCCTGGAGTGGACAGTCTCAGCCCCAGCATTTT. This sequence encodes CAWSGQSQPQHF.

In its sample, this clone was seen once. The chain carries TRBV5-4 and TRBJ1-4, with 7 bases matching TRBD1. The CDR3 is 15 residues long. The V gene's germline CDR1 is SGHNT and CDR2 YYREEE (reference sequence). With V trimmed by 3 bases and J by 10 bases, 12 bases remained unmatched. The CDR3 protein is CASSSSTGNVGKLFF. Here the CDR3 DNA reads TGTGCCAGCAGCTCCTCGACAGGGAATGTTGGAAAACTGTTTTTT.

For this clone: Its ends do not fully match the called genes, so a read error is possible. The chain combines TRBV28 with TRBJ1-3; 8 bases agree with TRBD1. This CDR3 comprises 16 residues. Germline CDR1 and CDR2: MDHEN and SYDVKM. The CDR3 region is CASSLWTGSSGNTIYF. CDR3 nucleotides: TGTGCCAGCAGTCTATGGACAGGGAGCTCTGGAAACACCATATATTTT. Variable domain in full (rest from reference TRBV28 and TRBJ1-3): DVKVTQSSRYLVKRTGEKVFLECVQDMDHENMFWYRQDPGLGLRLIYFSYDVKMKEKGDIPEGYSVSREKKERFSLILESASTNQTSMYLCASSLWTGSSGNTIYFGEGSWLTVV.

V is TRBV6-5 and J is TRBJ1-1, with unresolved D. The length of the CDR3 is 15 residues. The ends were cut back, 0 bases at V and 3 bases at J, with 11 bases in the middle. Germline V CDR1 and CDR2: MNHEY, SVGAGI. The chain's CDR3 is CASSYSTHSHTEAFF. CDR3 DNA: TGTGCCAGCAGTTACTCGACACACAGCCACACTGAAGCTTTCTTT.

The genes are TRBV30 and TRBJ2-7; a weak D match, TRBD2 (5 bases). Germline loops: CDR1 GTSNPN, CDR2 SVGIG (reference sequence). V was clipped by 2 bases and J by 1 base, with 18 bases between them. The CDR3 runs to 16 residues. CDR3 sequence (DNA): TGTGCCTGGAGTCCACTAGGACCTACCCCATCCTACGAGCAGTACTTC. The encoded protein is CAWSPLGPTPSYEQYF.

The genes are TRBV27 and TRBJ2-3; TRBD2 matches 7 bases. The germline V gene has CDR1 MNHEY and CDR2 SMNVEV (reference sequence). The J segment lost 9 bases and the V segment lost 5 bases, leaving 11 bases of the junction unmatched. The CDR3 sequence is 14 residues long. The CDR3: CASSAGTTRSTQYF. For the CDR3, the DNA is TGTGCCAGCAGTGCCGGGACTACCCGATCCACGCAGTATTTT.

The chain employs TRBV5-4 and TRBJ1-1, with D perhaps matching TRBD1 (5 bases). Trimming left V 2 bases short and J 5 bases short, with 13 bases between. The length of the CDR3 is 14 residues. The germline V gene has CDR1 SGHNT and CDR2 YYREEE (reference sequence). The CDR3 bases are TGTGCCAGCAGCTTCAGGGTTTCGGATACTGAAGCTTTCTTT. It encodes CASSFRVSDTEAFF.

V usage is TRBV27 and J usage is TRBJ2-5; 8 nucleotides match TRBD1. Per germline, CDR1 MNHEY and CDR2 SMNVEV (reference sequence). V lost 5 bases, J lost 5 bases, and 10 bases stayed unmatched. This CDR3 comprises 15 residues. The CDR3 protein is CASSLGTGRLETQYF. The DNA for the CDR3 is TGTGCCAGCAGTCTCGGGACAGGACGGTTGGAGACCCAGTACTTC.

The chain joins TRBV4-2 to TRBJ2-5, with D possibly being TRBD2 (5 bases). Germline CDR1 reads LGHNA; CDR2 reads YNFKEQ. V shed 4 bases and J shed 5 bases, with 14 bases lying between them. CDR3 length: 14 residues. The DNA for the CDR3 is TGTGCCAGCAGCCCCCGGATGTCGGGGGAGACCCAGTACTTC. It translates to CASSPRMSGETQYF.

The chain has TRBV10-2 and TRBJ1-5; tentatively, D is TRBD1 (5 bases). The germline V gene has CDR1 WSHSY and CDR2 SAAADI. Trimming left V 7 bases short and J 5 bases short, with 9 bases between. The CDR3 covers 12 residues. CDR3 in amino acids: CASTQGDQPQHF. Written as DNA, the CDR3 is TGCGCCAGCACTCAGGGCGATCAGCCCCAGCATTTT.

V gene TRBV6-5 combines with J gene TRBJ2-1; 11 nucleotides align to TRBD1. The V gene's germline CDR1 is MNHEY and CDR2 SVGAGI. Trimming at V came to 0 bases and at J to 2 bases, leaving 0 bases not matched to a gene. CDR3 length equals 16 residues. CDR3 in DNA: TGTGCCAGCAGTTACTCGGGACAGGGGGCCTACAATGAGCAGTTCTTC. This translates into CASSYSGQGAYNEQFF.

This clone was picked up one time. CDR3 DNA sequence: TGTGCCAGCACCATTTGGACTGGGACAGGGGGGGGTTACGGCTACACCTTC. Protein product: CASTIWTGTGGGYGYTF. This chain uses TRBV7-9 with TRBJ1-2; 11 nucleotides match TRBD1. The CDR3 loop spans 17 amino acids. V shed 7 bases, J shed 8 bases, and the junction held 18 bases outside the gene matches. Germline CDR1 reads SEHNR; CDR2 reads FQNEAQ (reference sequence).

The chain recombines TRBV18 with TRBJ1-5, with D perhaps matching TRBD1 (5 bases). This CDR3 contains 14 residues. The V gene's germline CDR1 is KGHSH and CDR2 LQKENI. V shed 6 bases and J shed 6 bases, with 15 bases lying between them. The DNA of the CDR3 is TGTGCCAGCTCTCCAGGGAGGAACGGTCAGCCCCAGCATTTT. This encodes CASSPGRNGQPQHF.

The table lists this clone with a count of one. The J gene is TRBJ2-1, the V gene TRBV5-1; no clear D. Trimming shortened V by 0 bases and J by 4 bases, and 5 bases separated the two germline ends. Germline CDR1 and CDR2: SGHRS and YFSETQ. The CDR3 covers 13 residues. CDR3 DNA: TGCGCCAGCAGCTTGGACGGGTACAATGAGCAGTTCTTC. It yields the protein CASSLDGYNEQFF.

The chain joins TRBV2 to TRBJ1-2; D remains unclear. V lost 6 bases and J 5 bases, leaving 10 bases between the germline ends. This CDR3 is built from 12 residues. The germline V gene has CDR1 SNHLY and CDR2 FYNNEI. The CDR3 reads CASREREYGYTF. For the CDR3, the DNA is TGTGCCAGCAGGGAACGGGAATATGGCTACACCTTC.